This record looks at one T cell receptor (beta chain) sequence and its context. Its matching antigen is unknown. These data come from a study of memory CD4+ T cells and cytomegalovirus serostatus. Study-wide results and caveats: The CMV-associated TCR signature appears largely within the CD4+ memory repertoire.

Single viable CD3+CD4+CD8-CD45RO+ cells were sorted as the memory CD4+ T cells. TCRdb keeps only in-frame clones here, not all; method: immunoSEQ multiplex PCR. The sample records about 56,000 clones, about four fifths being singletons. The CDR3 length is 15 residues. Germline V gene data show CDR1 as SGHNT and CDR2 as YYREEE (reference sequence). With 5 bases removed from V and 1 base from J, the gap between germline ends came to 13 bases. The clonotype comes from an adult in good health and CMV-seronegative. The chain combines TRBV5-4 with TRBJ2-1; D is unresolved. Sequenced input: memory CD4+ T cells from blood. The CDR3 sequence: CASSSGQASYNEQFF. CDR3 bases: TGTGCCAGCAGTTCTGGGCAGGCTTCCTACAATGAGCAGTTCTTC.